The rows below give T cell receptor beta chains drawn from one sample of a study of PD-1 blockade in classical Hodgkin lymphoma. The assay was immunoSEQ multiplex PCR, and TCRdb's table has in-frame clones only and misses some. The table includes approximately 60,000 clones, about 91% detected once. The starting material was peripheral blood mononuclear cells (PBMCs), obtained at baseline. The receptors shown here come from a human donor with classical Hodgkin lymphoma. The CDR3 runs from the conserved cysteine through the conserved F or W. A D gene is named only where the DNA matches it firmly.

j_call,d_call,cdr3_length,v_call,cdr3_nt,cdr3_aa
TRBJ1-2,NA,15,TRBV18,TGTGCCAGCTCTTATAGGGCAGACCTTAACTATGGCTACACCTTC,CASSYRADLNYGYTF
TRBJ1-2,NA,15,TRBV23-1,TGCGCCAGCAGTCCGACCAACAGGAGGGACTATGGCTACACCTTC,CASSPTNRRDYGYTF
TRBJ1-1,NA,14,TRBV18,TGTGCCAGCTCACCAGGGGGCTATGGCACTGAAGCTTTCTTT,CASSPGGYGTEAFF
TRBJ2-2,TRBD1,14,TRBV15,TGTGCCACCAGCAGGGGACAGGGAGCCGGGGAGCTGTTTTTT,CATSRGQGAGELFF
TRBJ1-1,TRBD1,13,TRBV29-1,TGCAGCGTTCCACCTCGGACAGGGACTGAAGCTTTCTTT,CSVPPRTGTEAFF
TRBJ2-1,TRBD1,16,TRBV15,TGTGCCACCAGCGGCTCCGGGACAGGTGGCTACAATGAGCAGTTCTTC,CATSGSGTGGYNEQFF
TRBJ2-3,TRBD1,16,TRBV7-2,TGTGCCAGCAGCTCGCAGACAGGGGGCACCACAGATACGCAGTATTTT,CASSSQTGGTTDTQYF
TRBJ1-4,TRBD1,14,TRBV5-6,TGTGCCAGCAGCTTCGGGACAGGTCTGGGAAAACTGTTTTTT,CASSFGTGLGKLFF
TRBJ2-7,TRBD1,14,TRBV7-9,TGTGCCAGCAGCTCGACAGGGATTCCCTACGAGCAGTACTTC,CASSSTGIPYEQYF
TRBJ2-5,NA,17,TRBV9,TGTGCCAGCAGCGTACGGTGGGGGTTTGATGGCCAAGAGACCCAGTACTTC,CASSVRWGFDGQETQYF
TRBJ1-1,NA,17,TRBV11-2,TGTGCCAGCAGCCCCGCGGGCGTCAGGACACTGAACACTGAAGCTTTCTTT,CASSPAGVRTLNTEAFF
TRBJ1-2,NA,13,TRBV4-2,TGTGCCAGCAGCCAAGCGGTACCCGATGGCTACACCTTC,CASSQAVPDGYTF
TRBJ2-3,TRBD2,17,TRBV7-2,TGTGCCAGCAGCTCTATAACTAGCGGGGGGCCGGGGGATACGCAGTATTTT,CASSSITSGGPGDTQYF
TRBJ2-2,NA,15,TRBV7-3,TGTGCCAGCAGCTTAGTAGTCGGAGACACCGGGGAGCTGTTTTTT,CASSLVVGDTGELFF
TRBJ2-1,NA,13,TRBV19,TGTGCCAGTAGTATAAGGTCGACAGAACACCAGTTCTTC,CASSIRSTEHQFF
TRBJ1-1,NA,11,TRBV5-6,TGTGCCAGCAGCTCTTCAGCTGAAGCTTTCTTT,CASSSSAEAFF
TRBJ2-3,NA,13,TRBV19,TGTGCCAGTAGTTTACTGGCCGGGGGTACGCAGTATTTT,CASSLLAGGTQYF
TRBJ2-2,NA,14,TRBV30,TGTGCCTGGAGTGTTGTAGTAGCCGGCGGGGAGCTGTTTTTT,CAWSVVVAGGELFF
TRBJ2-5,NA,16,TRBV5-1,TGCGCCAGCAGCTTGGGATATCATGGAGGACCGGAGACCCAGTACTTC,CASSLGYHGGPETQYF